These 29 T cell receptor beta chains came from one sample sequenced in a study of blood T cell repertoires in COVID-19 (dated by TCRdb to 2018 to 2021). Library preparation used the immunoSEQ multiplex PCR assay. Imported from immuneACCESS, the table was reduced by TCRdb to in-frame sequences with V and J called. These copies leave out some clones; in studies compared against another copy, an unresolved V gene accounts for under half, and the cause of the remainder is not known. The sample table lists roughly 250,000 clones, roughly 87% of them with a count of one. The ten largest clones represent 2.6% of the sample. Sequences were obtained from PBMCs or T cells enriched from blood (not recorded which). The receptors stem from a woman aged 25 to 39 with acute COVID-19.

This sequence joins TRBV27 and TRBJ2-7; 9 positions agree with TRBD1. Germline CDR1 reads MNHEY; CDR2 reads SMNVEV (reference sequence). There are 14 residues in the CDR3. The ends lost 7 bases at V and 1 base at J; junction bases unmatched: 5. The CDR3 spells CASKPQGASYEQYF. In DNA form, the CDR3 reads TGTGCCAGCAAACCACAGGGGGCGTCCTACGAGCAGTACTTC.

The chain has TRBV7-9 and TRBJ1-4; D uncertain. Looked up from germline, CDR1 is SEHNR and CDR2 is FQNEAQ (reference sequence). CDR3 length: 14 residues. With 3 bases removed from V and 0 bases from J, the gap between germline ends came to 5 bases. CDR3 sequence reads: CASSFVATNEKLFF. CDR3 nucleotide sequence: TGTGCCAGCAGCTTCGTAGCAACTAATGAAAAACTGTTTTTT.

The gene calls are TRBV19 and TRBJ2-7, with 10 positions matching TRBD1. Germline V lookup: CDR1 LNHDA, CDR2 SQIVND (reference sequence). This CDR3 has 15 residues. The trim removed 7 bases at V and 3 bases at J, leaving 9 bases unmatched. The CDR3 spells CASILPTGGNYEQYF. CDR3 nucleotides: TGTGCCAGTATTTTACCGACAGGGGGCAACTACGAGCAGTACTTC.

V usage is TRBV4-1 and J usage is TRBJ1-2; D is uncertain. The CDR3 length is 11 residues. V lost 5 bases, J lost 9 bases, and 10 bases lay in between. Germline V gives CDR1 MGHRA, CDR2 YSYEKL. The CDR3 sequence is CASSEGYSYTF. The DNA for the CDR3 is TGCGCCAGCAGCGAAGGTTACAGCTACACCTTC.

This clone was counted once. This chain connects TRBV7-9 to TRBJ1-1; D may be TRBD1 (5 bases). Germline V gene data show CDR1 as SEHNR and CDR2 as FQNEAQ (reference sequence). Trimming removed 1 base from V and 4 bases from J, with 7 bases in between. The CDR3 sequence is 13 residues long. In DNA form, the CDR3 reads TGTGCCAGCAGCTTAGTAGGGGCCACTGAAGCTTTCTTT. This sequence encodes CASSLVGATEAFF.

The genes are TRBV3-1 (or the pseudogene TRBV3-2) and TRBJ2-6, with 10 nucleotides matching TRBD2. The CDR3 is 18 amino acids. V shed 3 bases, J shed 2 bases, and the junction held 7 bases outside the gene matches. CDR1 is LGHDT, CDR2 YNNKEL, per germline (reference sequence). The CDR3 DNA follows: TGTGCCAGCAGCCAGGAAGCGGGGGGGCCTCCTGGGGCCAACGTCCTGACTTTC. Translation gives CASSQEAGGPPGANVLTF.

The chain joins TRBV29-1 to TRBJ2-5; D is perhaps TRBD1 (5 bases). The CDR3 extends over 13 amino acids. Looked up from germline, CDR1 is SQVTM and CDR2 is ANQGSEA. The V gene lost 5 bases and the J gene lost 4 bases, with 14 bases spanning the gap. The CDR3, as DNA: TGCAGCGTTTCTCGAAGTAGGGGAGAGACCCAGTACTTC. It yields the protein CSVSRSRGETQYF.

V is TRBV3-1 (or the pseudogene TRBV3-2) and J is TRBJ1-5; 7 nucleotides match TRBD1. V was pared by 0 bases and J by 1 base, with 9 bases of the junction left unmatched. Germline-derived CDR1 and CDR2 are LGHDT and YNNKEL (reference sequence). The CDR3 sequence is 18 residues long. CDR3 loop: CASSQDLRDSRSNQPQHF. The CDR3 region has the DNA TGTGCCAGCAGCCAAGACCTCCGGGACAGCCGAAGCAATCAGCCCCAGCATTTT.

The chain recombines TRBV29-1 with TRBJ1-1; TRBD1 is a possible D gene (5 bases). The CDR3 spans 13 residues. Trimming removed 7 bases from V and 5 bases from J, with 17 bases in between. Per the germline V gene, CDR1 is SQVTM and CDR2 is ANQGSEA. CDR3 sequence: CSAVGRATTEAFF. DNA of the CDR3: TGCAGCGCAGTAGGCAGGGCGACGACTGAAGCTTTCTTT.

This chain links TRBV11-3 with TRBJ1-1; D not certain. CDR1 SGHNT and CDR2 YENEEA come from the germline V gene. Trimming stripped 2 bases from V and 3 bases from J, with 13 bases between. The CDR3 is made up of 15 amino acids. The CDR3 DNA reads TGTGCCAGCAGCTTAACTGGCAGGAAGGACACTGAAGCTTTCTTT. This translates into CASSLTGRKDTEAFF.

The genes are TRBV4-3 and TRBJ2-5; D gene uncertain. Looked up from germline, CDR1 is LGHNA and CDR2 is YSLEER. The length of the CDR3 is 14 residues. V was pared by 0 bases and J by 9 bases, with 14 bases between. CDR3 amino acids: CASSQDLGSMAQYF. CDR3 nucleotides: TGCGCCAGCAGCCAAGATCTGGGCTCCATGGCCCAGTACTTC.

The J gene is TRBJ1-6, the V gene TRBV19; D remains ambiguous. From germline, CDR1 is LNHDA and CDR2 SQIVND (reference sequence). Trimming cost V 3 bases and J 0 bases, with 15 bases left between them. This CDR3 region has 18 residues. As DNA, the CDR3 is TGTGCCAGTAGTATTGCAATCCGCCGGAGCTCCTATAATTCACCCCTCCACTTT. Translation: CASSIAIRRSSYNSPLHF. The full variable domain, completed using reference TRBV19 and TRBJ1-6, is DGGITQSPKYLFRKEGQNVTLSCEQNLNHDAMYWYRQDPGQGLRLIYYSQIVNDFQKGDIAEGYSVSREKKESFPLTVTSAQKNPTAFYLCASSIAIRRSSYNSPLHFGNGTRLTVT.

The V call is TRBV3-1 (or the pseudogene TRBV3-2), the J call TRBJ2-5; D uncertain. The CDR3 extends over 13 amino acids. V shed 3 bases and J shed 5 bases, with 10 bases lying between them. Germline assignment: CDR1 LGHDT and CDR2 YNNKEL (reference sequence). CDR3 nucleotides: TGTGCCAGCAGCCAGACGGGTATGGAGACCCAGTACTTC. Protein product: CASSQTGMETQYF.

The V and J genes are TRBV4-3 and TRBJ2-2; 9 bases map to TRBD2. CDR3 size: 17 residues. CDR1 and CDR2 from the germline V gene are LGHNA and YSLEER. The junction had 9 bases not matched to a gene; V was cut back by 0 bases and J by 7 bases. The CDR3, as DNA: TGCGCCAGCAGCCAAGATGGGGCGGGGGGGCCGGTCGGGGAGCTGTTTTTT. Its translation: CASSQDGAGGPVGELFF.

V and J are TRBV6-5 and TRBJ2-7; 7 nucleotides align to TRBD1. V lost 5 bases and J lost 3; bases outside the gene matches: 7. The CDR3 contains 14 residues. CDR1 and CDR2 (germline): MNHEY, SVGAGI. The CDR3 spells CASSNRQGVYEQYF. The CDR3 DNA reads TGTGCCAGCAGTAACAGACAGGGCGTCTACGAGCAGTACTTC.

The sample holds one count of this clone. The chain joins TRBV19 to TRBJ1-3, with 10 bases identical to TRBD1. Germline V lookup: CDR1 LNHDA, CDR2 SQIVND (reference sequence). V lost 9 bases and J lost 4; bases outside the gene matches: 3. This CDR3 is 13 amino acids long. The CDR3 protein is CASRQGAGNTIYF. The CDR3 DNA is TGTGCCAGCAGACAGGGGGCCGGAAACACCATATATTTT.

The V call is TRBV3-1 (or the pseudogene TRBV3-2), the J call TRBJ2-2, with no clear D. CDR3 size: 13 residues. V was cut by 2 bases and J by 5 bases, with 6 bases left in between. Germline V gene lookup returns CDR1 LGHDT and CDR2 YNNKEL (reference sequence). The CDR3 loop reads CASSQTRTGELFF. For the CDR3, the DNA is TGTGCCAGCAGCCAAACGCGGACCGGGGAGCTGTTTTTT.

The CDR3 sequence: CASGTSDGYTF. DNA of the CDR3: TGTGCCAGTGGGACATCCGATGGCTACACCTTC. The rearrangement uses TRBV6-5 and TRBJ1-2; weak D call: TRBD1 (6 bases). The length of the CDR3 is 11 residues. Looked up from germline, CDR1 is MNHEY and CDR2 is SVGAGI. The germline V and J ends were trimmed by 9 bases and 6 bases, with 11 bases remaining between them.

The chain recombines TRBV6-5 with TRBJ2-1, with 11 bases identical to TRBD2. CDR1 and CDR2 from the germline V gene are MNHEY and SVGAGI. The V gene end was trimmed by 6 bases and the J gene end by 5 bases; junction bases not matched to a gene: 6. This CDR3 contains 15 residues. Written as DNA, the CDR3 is TGTGCCAGCAGATCCACTAGCGGGGGTAACAATGAGCAGTTCTTC. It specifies CASRSTSGGNNEQFF.

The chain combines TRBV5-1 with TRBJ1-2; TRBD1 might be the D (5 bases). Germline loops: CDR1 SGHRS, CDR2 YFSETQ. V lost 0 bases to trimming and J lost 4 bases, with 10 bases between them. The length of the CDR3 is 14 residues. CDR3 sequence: CASSLADSLYGYTF. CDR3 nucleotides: TGCGCCAGCAGCTTGGCCGACAGCCTCTATGGCTACACCTTC.

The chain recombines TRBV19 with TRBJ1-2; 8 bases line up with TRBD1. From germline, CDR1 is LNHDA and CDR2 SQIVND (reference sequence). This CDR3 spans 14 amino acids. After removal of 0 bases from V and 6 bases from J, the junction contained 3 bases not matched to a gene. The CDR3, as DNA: TGTGCCAGTAGTATAGAAGTGGACAGGGATGGCTACACCTTC. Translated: CASSIEVDRDGYTF. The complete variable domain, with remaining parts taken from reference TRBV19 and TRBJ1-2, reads DGGITQSPKYLFRKEGQNVTLSCEQNLNHDAMYWYRQDPGQGLRLIYYSQIVNDFQKGDIAEGYSVSREKKESFPLTVTSAQKNPTAFYLCASSIEVDRDGYTFGSGTRLTVV.

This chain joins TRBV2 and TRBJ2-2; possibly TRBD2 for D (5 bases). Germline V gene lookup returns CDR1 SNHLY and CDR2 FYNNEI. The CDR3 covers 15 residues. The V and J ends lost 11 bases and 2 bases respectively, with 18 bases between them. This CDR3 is CASSADLGNTGELFF. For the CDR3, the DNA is TGTGCCTCTTCGGCGGACTTAGGAAACACCGGGGAGCTGTTTTTT. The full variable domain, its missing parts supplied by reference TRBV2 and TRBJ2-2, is EPEVTQTPSHQVTQMGQEVILRCVPISNHLYFYWYRQILGQKVEFLVSFYNNEISEKSEIFDDQFSVERPDGSNFTLKIRSTKLEDSAMYFCASSADLGNTGELFFGEGSRLTVL.

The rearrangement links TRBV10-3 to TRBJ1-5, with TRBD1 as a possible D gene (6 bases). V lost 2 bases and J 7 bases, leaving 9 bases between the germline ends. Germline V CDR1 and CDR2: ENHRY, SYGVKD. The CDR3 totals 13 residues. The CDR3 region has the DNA TGTGCCATCAGTGAGAACAGGGACCAGCCCCAGCATTTT. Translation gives CAISENRDQPQHF.

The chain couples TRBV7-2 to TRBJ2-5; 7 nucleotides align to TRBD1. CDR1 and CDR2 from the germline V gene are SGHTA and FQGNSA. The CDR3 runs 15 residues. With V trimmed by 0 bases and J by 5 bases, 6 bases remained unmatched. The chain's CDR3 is CASSLALQGYETQYF. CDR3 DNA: TGTGCCAGCAGCTTAGCTTTACAGGGGTACGAGACCCAGTACTTC.

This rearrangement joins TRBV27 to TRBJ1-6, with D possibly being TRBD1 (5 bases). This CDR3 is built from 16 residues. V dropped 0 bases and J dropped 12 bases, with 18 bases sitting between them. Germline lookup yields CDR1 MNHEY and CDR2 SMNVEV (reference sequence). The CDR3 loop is CASSLSKGFSLEPLHF. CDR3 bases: TGTGCCAGCAGTTTATCCAAGGGGTTTTCCCTGGAACCCCTCCACTTT.

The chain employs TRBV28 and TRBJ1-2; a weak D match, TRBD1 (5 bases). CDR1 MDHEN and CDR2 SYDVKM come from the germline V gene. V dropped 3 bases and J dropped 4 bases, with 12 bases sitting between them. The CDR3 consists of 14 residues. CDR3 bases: TGTGCCAGCAGTTTTGGGGGGACTGCCTATGGCTACACCTTC. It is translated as CASSFGGTAYGYTF.

CDR3 residues: CASSWGRGQHNEKLFF. In DNA form, the CDR3 reads TGCGCCAGCAGCTGGGGCCGGGGACAGCATAATGAAAAACTGTTTTTT. The rearrangement joins TRBV5-1 to TRBJ1-4, with 7 bases fitting TRBD1. Germline V gene lookup returns CDR1 SGHRS and CDR2 YFSETQ. The CDR3 contains 16 residues. With 3 bases clipped from V and 4 bases from J, the junction kept 9 bases outside the gene matches.

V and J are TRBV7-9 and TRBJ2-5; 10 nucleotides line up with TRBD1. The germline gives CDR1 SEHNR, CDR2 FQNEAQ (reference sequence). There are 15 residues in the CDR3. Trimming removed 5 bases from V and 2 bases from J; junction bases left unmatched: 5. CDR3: CASSPDRGIQETQYF. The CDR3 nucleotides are TGTGCCAGCAGCCCGGACAGGGGGATTCAAGAGACCCAGTACTTC.

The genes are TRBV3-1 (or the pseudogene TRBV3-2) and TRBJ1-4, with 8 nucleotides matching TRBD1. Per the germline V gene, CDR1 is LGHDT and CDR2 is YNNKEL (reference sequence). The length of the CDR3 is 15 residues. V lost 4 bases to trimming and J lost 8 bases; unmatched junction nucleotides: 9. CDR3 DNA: TGTGCCAGCAGCCTACAACAGGGGGGTTTCGAAAAACTGTTTTTT. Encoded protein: CASSLQQGGFEKLFF.